One sample yielded the 32 T cell receptor beta chains listed below, sequenced in a study of T-cell memory formation after mild COVID-19. TCRdb itself ran the 5' RACE reads through MiXCR, one entry per CDR3 protein. The sample lists about 270,000 distinct CDR3 sequences, about 16% occurring once. The sequencing input was PBMCs or a T cell subset sorted from them (not recorded which). These receptors were collected from an adult woman who had mild COVID-19 (a few samples of this study predate the infection). Cell type and time point are not known.

This chain joins TRBV6-5 and TRBJ2-5; no definite D call. The V gene lost 3 bases and the J gene lost 4 bases, with 9 bases spanning the gap. CDR1 is MNHEY and CDR2 is SVGAGI in the germline V gene. The CDR3 is 13 residues long. CDR3 in DNA: TGTGCCAGCAGTTATACGACGGTAGAGACCCAGTACTTC. Translation gives CASSYTTVETQYF.

V is TRBV6-5 and J is TRBJ2-2; D not resolved. The germline CDR1 and CDR2 sequences are MNHEY and SVGAGI. V lost 6 bases, J lost 7 bases, and 12 bases lay in between. This CDR3 contains 13 residues. CDR3 loop: CASSVMVVGELFF. The CDR3 DNA sequence: TGTGCCAGCAGCGTGATGGTGGTCGGGGAGCTGTTTTTT.

This clonotype was counted between two and nine times. The chain has TRBV7-2 and TRBJ1-5, with D possibly TRBD1 on 5 matching bases. Germline CDR1 is SGHTA and CDR2 is FQGNSA. Trimming removed 5 bases at V and 2 bases at J, with 13 bases between. The CDR3 spans 15 residues. CDR3 in amino acids: CASSLGGSRNQPQHF. CDR3 DNA sequence: TGTGCCAGCAGCCTGGGGGGGTCCCGCAATCAGCCCCAGCATTTT.

This clonotype occurred many times. This sequence joins TRBV29-1 and TRBJ1-2; D gene uncertain. The CDR3 consists of 13 residues. Trimming removed 6 bases from V and 2 bases from J, with 13 bases in between. Looked up from germline, CDR1 is SQVTM and CDR2 is ANQGSEA. The DNA of the CDR3 is TGCAGCGTCTCCGTGTCAACCAACTATGGCTACACCTTC. Translated, it gives CSVSVSTNYGYTF. Complete variable domain (other parts from reference TRBV29-1 and TRBJ1-2): SAVISQKPSRDICQRGTSLTIQCQVDSQVTMMFWYRQQPGQSLTLIATANQGSEATYESGFVIDKFPISRPNLTFSTLTVSNMSPEDSSIYLCSVSVSTNYGYTFGSGTRLTVV.

This clonotype was observed a few times. V is TRBV7-2 and J is TRBJ1-2; weak D call: TRBD1 (6 bases). CDR1 is SGHTA and CDR2 is FQGNSA in the germline V gene. With 1 base removed from V and 4 bases from J, the gap between germline ends came to 13 bases. The CDR3 totals 15 residues. CDR3 protein: CASSLVHDRIYGYTF. For the CDR3, the DNA is TGTGCCAGCAGCTTAGTGCATGACAGGATCTATGGCTACACCTTC.

CDR3 region: CAIAGTGIYGYTF. CDR3 coding DNA: TGTGCCATCGCCGGGACAGGCATCTATGGCTACACCTTC. J is TRBJ1-2 and V is TRBV10-3; 8 nucleotides align to TRBD1. V lost 8 bases and J lost 4; bases outside the gene matches: 6. The CDR3 runs 13 residues. Germline assignment: CDR1 ENHRY and CDR2 SYGVKD.

A remark on this clonotype: One end of the junction is discordant with germline, which a read error may explain. This chain joins TRBV3-1 and TRBJ2-7; TRBD2 aligns across 10 bases. The CDR3 is 12 residues long. The germline V gene has CDR1 LGHDT and CDR2 YNNKEL (reference sequence). CDR3 sequence: CASSLGYGTSAF. The CDR3 coding sequence is TGTGCCAGCAGCCTAGGATATGGGACTAGCGCCTTC.

V is TRBV4-3 and J is TRBJ2-7; a weak D match, TRBD2 (6 bases). Per the germline V gene, CDR1 is LGHNA and CDR2 is YSLEER. CDR3 length equals 15 residues. V dropped 4 bases and J dropped 3 bases, with 16 bases sitting between them. The CDR3 region is CASSPQTSKGYEQYF. In DNA form, the CDR3 reads TGCGCCAGCAGCCCCCAGACTAGTAAGGGCTACGAGCAGTACTTC.

V is TRBV20-1 and J is TRBJ1-2; weak D call: TRBD1 (5 bases). CDR3 length equals 16 residues. Germline CDR1 and CDR2: DFQATT and SNEGSKA (reference sequence). V lost 1 base and J 2 bases, leaving 17 bases between the germline ends. CDR3 nucleotide sequence: TGCAGTGCTAGAGGGGTAGGGGAGGGTGAAAACTATGGCTACACCTTC. Its protein product is CSARGVGEGENYGYTF.

There are a few counts of this clonotype. The genes are TRBV3-1 and TRBJ2-3; D remains ambiguous. CDR3 length: 14 residues. The germline CDR1 and CDR2 sequences are LGHDT and YNNKEL (reference sequence). The V end lost 4 bases, the J end lost 5 bases, and 13 bases lay between the germline ends. In nucleotides, the CDR3 is TGTGCCAGCAGCCGGCCGAGCAAGGGAGATACGCAGTATTTT. It codes for CASSRPSKGDTQYF.

Ten or more counts support this clonotype. This chain joins TRBV29-1 and TRBJ1-2; 7 bases are a match to TRBD1. V lost 8 bases, J lost 1 base, and 13 bases stayed unmatched. CDR3 length: 15 residues. Germline-derived CDR1 and CDR2 are SQVTM and ANQGSEA. Here the CDR3 DNA reads TGCAGCACCGAGGACAGGACGACGGGTAACTATGGCTACACCTTC. The encoded protein is CSTEDRTTGNYGYTF.

The rearrangement uses TRBV12-3 or TRBV12-4 and TRBJ2-1, with D possibly being TRBD2 (5 bases). This CDR3 comprises 14 residues. With 1 base removed from V and 3 bases from J, the gap between germline ends came to 7 bases. The CDR3 DNA reads TGTGCCAGCAGTTTAGGAGCGGACTACAATGAGCAGTTCTTC. Translating gives CASSLGADYNEQFF.

This chain connects TRBV24-1 to TRBJ1-3; D ambiguous. V lost 10 bases and J lost 0, with 12 bases in between. The CDR3 has 14 amino acids. Looked up from germline, CDR1 is KGHDR and CDR2 is SFDVKD. The DNA of the CDR3 is TGTGCCACTTCTAACGGTATCTCTGGAAACACCATATATTTT. It translates to CATSNGISGNTIYF.

The table lists this clonotype with a few counts. This chain links TRBV12-3 or TRBV12-4 with TRBJ2-1; the match to TRBD1 covers 9 bases. CDR3 length equals 15 residues. V shed 3 bases, J shed 5 bases, and the junction held 5 bases outside the gene matches. The CDR3 sequence is CASSFTGGANNEQFF. The CDR3 DNA follows: TGTGCCAGCAGTTTTACAGGGGGCGCCAACAATGAGCAGTTCTTC.

This clonotype was seen a few times. The chain joins TRBV12-3 or TRBV12-4 to TRBJ2-3; D is unclear. The CDR3 is 15 amino acids. Trimming left V 1 base short and J 6 bases short, with 14 bases between. CDR3 nucleotide sequence: TGTGCCAGCAGTTTAGTCCAGGCCTCAGGTGATACGCAGTATTTT. Encoded protein: CASSLVQASGDTQYF.

The rearrangement uses TRBV11-2 and TRBJ1-2, with TRBD1 identical over 9 bases. V gave up 5 bases and J gave up 8 bases; unmatched junction bases: 3. CDR3 length equals 12 residues. CDR1 SGHAT and CDR2 FQNNGV come from the germline V gene. The CDR3 coding sequence is TGTGCCAGCAGCAGGACAGGGGACGGCTACACCTTC. Translating gives CASSRTGDGYTF.

The chain joins TRBV7-9 to TRBJ1-1; D unclear. The CDR3 is made up of 13 amino acids. Germline lookup yields CDR1 SEHNR and CDR2 FQNEAQ (reference sequence). The V end lost 7 bases, the J end lost 4 bases, and 13 bases lay between the germline ends. CDR3 region: CASTPRAGTEAFF. CDR3 DNA: TGTGCCAGCACCCCCAGAGCAGGCACTGAAGCTTTCTTT.

This clonotype was recorded a few times. The rearrangement uses TRBV5-5 and TRBJ2-7; 9 nucleotides agree with TRBD1. Germline assignment: CDR1 SGHKS and CDR2 YYEKEE (reference sequence). The V and J ends lost 1 base and 2 bases, in that order; junction bases with no gene match: 4. The CDR3 has 15 residues. CDR3 region: CASSLRGTGPYEQYF. The CDR3, as DNA: TGTGCCAGCAGCTTGCGCGGGACAGGGCCCTACGAGCAGTACTTC. Drawing the rest from reference TRBV5-5 and TRBJ2-7, the complete variable domain is DAGVTQSPTHLIKTRGQQVTLRCSPISGHKSVSWYQQVLGQGPQFIFQYYEKEERGRGNFPDRFSARQFPNYSSELNVNALLLGDSALYLCASSLRGTGPYEQYFGPGTRLTVT.

This clonotype was observed a few times. A read error may produce the germline difference seen at one junction end. This sequence joins TRBV6-2 or TRBV6-3 and TRBJ2-1; D unresolved. CDR1 and CDR2 (germline): MNHEY, SVGEGT. The CDR3 contains 12 residues. For the CDR3, the DNA is TGTGCCAGCAGTTATAGGTACACTGAGCAGTTCTTC. Protein product: CASSYRYTEQFF.

This chain links TRBV6-5 with TRBJ1-1; D not resolved. This CDR3 region has 14 residues. The germline gives CDR1 MNHEY, CDR2 SVGAGI. V lost 5 bases, J lost 3 bases, and 13 bases lay in between. This CDR3 is CASSPTWADTEAFF. Written as DNA, the CDR3 is TGTGCCAGCAGTCCCACCTGGGCTGACACTGAAGCTTTCTTT.

This clonotype was seen ten or more times. The chain is built from TRBV7-2 and TRBJ2-2, with a possible D match to TRBD2 (6 bases). From germline, CDR1 is SGHTA and CDR2 FQGNSA. This CDR3 is built from 15 residues. Deletions cut 7 bases from V and 1 base from J, with 13 bases between. The CDR3 region is CASKKDGGNTGELFF. The CDR3 DNA reads TGTGCCAGCAAAAAGGACGGGGGGAACACCGGGGAGCTGTTTTTT.

V usage is TRBV27 and J usage is TRBJ1-6, with 7 bases identical to TRBD1. CDR3 size: 14 residues. V trimming: 4 bases; J trimming: 8 bases; junction bases outside the gene matches: 5. Germline lookup yields CDR1 MNHEY and CDR2 SMNVEV (reference sequence). The CDR3 here is CASSSTGIYSPLHF. CDR3 nucleotide sequence: TGTGCCAGCAGTTCGACAGGGATCTATTCACCCCTCCACTTT.

The genes are TRBV7-9 and TRBJ1-6; TRBD1 matches at 7 bases. Germline-derived CDR1 and CDR2 are SEHNR and FQNEAQ (reference sequence). The CDR3 is 16 amino acids. Trimming at V came to 2 bases and at J to 8 bases, leaving 9 bases not matched to a gene. DNA of the CDR3: TGTGCCAGCAGCTTAAAGGGGGCGCGGGGCGATTCACCCCTCCACTTT. Amino acids: CASSLKGARGDSPLHF.

Only a few counts were recorded for this clonotype. The chain carries TRBV12-3 or TRBV12-4 and TRBJ2-7, with 12 positions matching TRBD2. The CDR3 is 15 amino acids. With V trimmed by 4 bases and J by 5 bases, 6 bases remained unmatched. Written as DNA, the CDR3 is TGTGCCAGCAGTTCAGGACTAGCGGGATTCGACGAGCAGTACTTC. Its translation is CASSSGLAGFDEQYF.

In its sample, this clonotype was seen a few times. The CDR3 loop reads CASSTGTGHTQPQHF. CDR3 DNA: TGTGCCAGCAGTACCGGGACAGGGCATACACAGCCCCAGCATTTT. V usage is TRBV7-2 and J usage is TRBJ1-5; the match to TRBD1 covers 9 bases. The CDR3 is 15 amino acids. The J segment lost 7 bases and the V segment lost 6 bases, leaving 10 bases of the junction unmatched. Germline loops: CDR1 SGHTA, CDR2 FQGNSA.

The gene calls are TRBV7-3 and TRBJ2-3, with no clear D. In germline, CDR1 is SGHTA, CDR2 FQGTGA. The V gene lost 5 bases and the J gene lost 1 base, with 10 bases spanning the gap. The CDR3 is made up of 14 amino acids. For the CDR3, the DNA is TGTGCCAGCAGCCTCTCTCTCGGCACAGATACGCAGTATTTT. It yields the protein CASSLSLGTDTQYF. The variable domain in full, with the rest retrieved from reference TRBV7-3 and TRBJ2-3, is GAGVSQTPSNKVTEKGKYVELRCDPISGHTALYWYRQSLGQGPEFLIYFQGTGAADDSGLPNDRFFAVRPEGSVSTLKIQRTERGDSAVYLCASSLSLGTDTQYFGPGTRLTVL.

This chain joins TRBV19 and TRBJ1-2; D possibly corresponds to TRBD1 (6 bases). This CDR3 is 14 amino acids long. The V end was cut by 6 bases, the J end by 0 bases, with 11 bases between. CDR1 is LNHDA, CDR2 SQIVND, per germline (reference sequence). CDR3 in amino acids: CASRPTGSNYGYTF. CDR3 in DNA: TGTGCCAGTAGACCCACAGGGTCTAACTATGGCTACACCTTC.

The chain joins TRBV5-4 to TRBJ2-6; 7 positions agree with TRBD1. This CDR3 spans 17 amino acids. Germline V gene data show CDR1 as SGHNT and CDR2 as YYREEE (reference sequence). Trimming removed 0 bases from V and 4 bases from J; junction bases left unmatched: 7. The CDR3 nucleotides read TGTGCCAGCAGCTTGGCAGGGGGAGCGTGGGGGGCCAACGTCCTGACTTTC. It codes for CASSLAGGAWGANVLTF.

This chain connects TRBV11-2 to TRBJ2-3, with D hard to call. This CDR3 is built from 13 residues. V was shortened by 0 bases and J by 7 bases, with 8 bases between the two germline ends. The germline V gene has CDR1 SGHAT and CDR2 FQNNGV. The CDR3 protein is CASSLDVRNTQYF. The CDR3 DNA sequence: TGTGCCAGCAGCTTAGATGTTCGAAATACGCAGTATTTT.

This clonotype has more than one count but fewer than ten. The V and J genes are TRBV20-1 and TRBJ2-2; weak D call: TRBD1 (6 bases). Germline-derived CDR1 and CDR2 are DFQATT and SNEGSKA (reference sequence). V was trimmed by 1 base and J by 1 base, leaving 25 bases between them. CDR3 length equals 20 residues. The CDR3 DNA reads TGCAGTGCTAGAGGAACCGGGACAAACCGCCGGCGAGGGAACACCGGGGAGCTGTTTTTT. It yields the protein CSARGTGTNRRRGNTGELFF.

The rearrangement links TRBV12-3 or TRBV12-4 to TRBJ1-6; a weak D match, TRBD1 (6 bases). Trimming left V 6 bases short and J 6 bases short, with 12 bases between. The CDR3 has 14 residues. The CDR3 loop is CASRMTGSNSPLHF. As DNA, the CDR3 is TGTGCCAGCAGAATGACAGGCTCTAATTCACCCCTCCACTTT.

This clonotype was seen only a few times. J is TRBJ1-3 and V is TRBV7-9, with 8 bases identical to TRBD1. Trimming took 5 bases from V and 0 from J; bases not matched to a gene: 6. The CDR3 loop spans 16 amino acids. Germline loops: CDR1 SEHNR, CDR2 FQNEAQ (reference sequence). This CDR3 is CASSNDRGLSGNTIYF. The CDR3 DNA is TGTGCCAGCAGCAACGACAGGGGCCTCTCTGGAAACACCATATATTTT.